Following are 32 T cell receptor beta chains from one sample sequenced in a study of blood T cell repertoires in COVID-19. Sequencing was performed with immunoSEQ multiplex PCR; in TCRdb, only in-frame clones are kept and a portion is missing. The sample shows nearly 200,000 clones, 70% to 90% of them seen only once. Sequenced: peripheral blood. These receptors were collected from a woman aged 70 to 79 with active or convalescent COVID-19.

The rearrangement uses TRBV2 and TRBJ1-1; D is ambiguous. CDR1 is SNHLY and CDR2 is FYNNEI in the germline V gene. The V end lost 3 bases, the J end lost 2 bases, and 13 bases lay between the germline ends. The CDR3 runs 15 residues. CDR3 sequence: CASSDVWGGNTEAFF. As DNA, the CDR3 is TGTGCCAGCAGTGATGTGTGGGGAGGCAACACTGAAGCTTTCTTT.

The gene calls are TRBV18 and TRBJ2-5; TRBD1 matches at 7 bases. Losses at the gene ends were 4 bases for V and 2 bases for J; bases not matched to a gene: 7. This CDR3 has 15 amino acids. Germline V CDR1 and CDR2: KGHSH, LQKENI. This CDR3 reads CASSLIRDSQETQYF. In nucleotides, the CDR3 is TGTGCCAGCTCACTAATCCGGGACAGTCAAGAGACCCAGTACTTC.

The chain is built from TRBV6-5 and TRBJ2-7; possible D gene TRBD2, 5 bases. CDR3 size: 11 residues. V gave up 6 bases and J gave up 4 bases, with 7 bases separating them. Germline V gene lookup returns CDR1 MNHEY and CDR2 SVGAGI. The CDR3 sequence: CASSRDYEQYF. The CDR3 nucleotides are TGTGCCAGCAGCCGGGATTACGAGCAGTACTTC.

The V gene is TRBV5-1, the J gene TRBJ1-3, with a weak D call TRBD1 (5 bases). Per the germline V gene, CDR1 is SGHRS and CDR2 is YFSETQ. V shed 4 bases and J shed 0 bases, with 17 bases lying between them. The CDR3 runs to 17 residues. The CDR3 region has the DNA TGCGCCAGCAGCCCCCTCGGAAGGGGCACCTCTGGAAACACCATATATTTT. The encoded protein is CASSPLGRGTSGNTIYF. Variable domain in full (rest from reference TRBV5-1 and TRBJ1-3): KAGVTQTPRYLIKTRGQQVTLSCSPISGHRSVSWYQQTPGQGLQFLFEYFSETQRNKGNFPGRFSGRQFSNSRSEMNVSTLELGDSALYLCASSPLGRGTSGNTIYFGEGSWLTVV.

The chain uses TRBV9 and TRBJ2-3; D may be TRBD2 (5 bases). Germline V CDR1 and CDR2: SGDLS, YYNGEE. The CDR3 loop spans 15 amino acids. Trimming cost V 4 bases and J 4 bases, with 16 bases left between them. The CDR3 loop is CASSPSWGVSDTQYF. In nucleotides, the CDR3 is TGTGCCAGCAGCCCATCATGGGGAGTGTCAGATACGCAGTATTTT.

This rearrangement joins TRBV5-4 to TRBJ1-1; D not certain. Germline V CDR1 and CDR2: SGHNT, YYREEE (reference sequence). The CDR3 spans 17 residues. Trimming took off 4 bases at V and 1 base at J, with 20 bases between the two ends. CDR3 coding DNA: TGTGCCAGCAGCCCCGGTGGGAGATTGACTGGGAACACTGAAGCTTTCTTT. As protein: CASSPGGRLTGNTEAFF.

The rearrangement links TRBV10-1 to TRBJ2-7, with 9 bases matching TRBD2. In germline, CDR1 is WNHNN, CDR2 SYGVQD (reference sequence). This CDR3 is built from 15 residues. V lost 7 bases and J lost 0; bases outside the gene matches: 7. CDR3 in DNA: TGCGCCAGCATTAACCTAGCGGGACACTCCTACGAGCAGTACTTC. Translation gives CASINLAGHSYEQYF.

This sequence joins TRBV28 and TRBJ2-1, with TRBD1 matching 9 bases. V trimming: 1 base; J trimming: 7 bases; junction bases outside the gene matches: 11. The CDR3 runs to 17 residues. Germline assignment: CDR1 MDHEN and CDR2 SYDVKM. CDR3 nucleotides: TGTGCCAGCAGTTTATACCCGGGACAGGGTAATATTAATGAGCAGTTCTTC. Its protein product is CASSLYPGQGNINEQFF.

The rearrangement uses TRBV12-5 and TRBJ2-3; D may be TRBD2 (5 bases). Trimming removed 0 bases from V and 4 bases from J, with 14 bases in between. CDR3 size: 16 residues. CDR1 and CDR2 (germline): LGHNT, FRNRAP. The CDR3 loop is CASGLVLAPGADTQYF. The CDR3 DNA is TGTGCTAGTGGTTTGGTACTGGCTCCCGGGGCAGATACGCAGTATTTT.

This rearrangement joins TRBV19 to TRBJ2-1; 16 bases fit TRBD2. From germline, CDR1 is LNHDA and CDR2 SQIVND (reference sequence). The CDR3 is 23 amino acids. V lost 6 bases to trimming and J lost 3 bases; unmatched junction nucleotides: 23. CDR3 sequence reads: CASRPGLAGGAAAAKAFYNEQFF. The CDR3 DNA reads as TGTGCCAGTAGACCGGGACTAGCGGGAGGGGCAGCGGCGGCGAAAGCTTTCTACAATGAGCAGTTCTTC.

This clone was picked up one time. The V and J genes are TRBV6-5 and TRBJ2-7; 8 nucleotides line up with TRBD1. CDR1 and CDR2 (germline): MNHEY, SVGAGI. V lost 4 bases and J lost 3; bases outside the gene matches: 2. The length of the CDR3 is 13 residues. The CDR3 sequence: CASSWTGNYEQYF. The DNA for the CDR3 is TGTGCCAGCAGTTGGACAGGGAACTACGAGCAGTACTTC.

The chain recombines TRBV19 with TRBJ2-5; TRBD2 matches 8 bases. Germline V lookup: CDR1 LNHDA, CDR2 SQIVND (reference sequence). This CDR3 contains 13 residues. Losses at the gene ends were 6 bases for V and 6 bases for J; bases not matched to a gene: 6. The CDR3 region is CASRGLGLQTQYF. As DNA, the CDR3 is TGTGCCAGTAGGGGACTAGGATTACAGACCCAGTACTTC.

CDR3 bases: TGTGCCAGCAGCCTCTCGGGAGAGACCCAGTACTTC. Translating it yields CASSLSGETQYF. The V gene is TRBV12-3 or TRBV12-4, the J gene TRBJ2-5; D remains ambiguous. This CDR3 has 12 amino acids. The V and J ends lost 6 bases and 4 bases respectively, with 9 bases between them.

The chain has TRBV30 and TRBJ2-3, with TRBD2 identical over 11 bases. The length of the CDR3 is 16 residues. Germline V gene data show CDR1 as GTSNPN and CDR2 as SVGIG (reference sequence). The V and J ends lost 5 bases and 0 bases, in that order; junction bases with no gene match: 7. The CDR3 DNA sequence: TGTGCCTGGGATCCCGGGACTAGCGGTAGCACAGATACGCAGTATTTT. Amino acid sequence: CAWDPGTSGSTDTQYF.

The J gene is TRBJ2-2, the V gene TRBV27, with 8 bases matching TRBD1. J lost 0 bases, V lost 3 bases, and 6 bases had no gene match. Germline CDR1 reads MNHEY; CDR2 reads SMNVEV (reference sequence). The CDR3 length is 17 residues. Written as DNA, the CDR3 is TGTGCCAGCAGTTTCAACAGGGGGTTCTCGAACACCGGGGAGCTGTTTTTT. This encodes CASSFNRGFSNTGELFF.

The chain employs TRBV27 and TRBJ1-2; 9 bases line up with TRBD1. Per germline, CDR1 MNHEY and CDR2 SMNVEV (reference sequence). The CDR3 has 16 amino acids. J was trimmed by 4 bases and V by 6 bases; bases with no gene match: 12. The CDR3 DNA sequence: TGTGCCAGCAGCGGGGACAGGGTATCCCCTGGCTATGGCTACACCTTC. It encodes CASSGDRVSPGYGYTF.

The chain has TRBV5-1 and TRBJ2-1, with D possibly matching TRBD1 (6 bases). V was shortened by 5 bases and J by 5 bases, with 29 bases between the two germline ends. CDR1 and CDR2 (germline): SGHRS, YFSETQ. The CDR3 is made up of 19 amino acids. The CDR3 DNA sequence: TGCGCCAGCAGTTCAGGCACCGGGACAACCCTGGGGTTGGACAATGAGCAGTTCTTC. Its protein is CASSSGTGTTLGLDNEQFF. Based on the CDR3 plus reference TRBV5-1 and TRBJ2-1, the full variable domain is KAGVTQTPRYLIKTRGQQVTLSCSPISGHRSVSWYQQTPGQGLQFLFEYFSETQRNKGNFPGRFSGRQFSNSRSEMNVSTLELGDSALYLCASSSGTGTTLGLDNEQFFGPGTRLTVL.

Ten or more counts support this clone. No DNA is shown, since the ends of the CDR3 on it are uncertain; the CDR3 is the one TCRdb lists. This sequence joins TRBV1 and TRBJ2-2; the table's D call, TRBD2, was not checked against the DNA. TRBV1 has pseudogene status. The CDR3 contains 23 residues when both ends are counted. CDR3 residues: CTSSQEWAPGTSGRAVYTGELFF.

The chain employs TRBV12-1 and TRBJ2-1; the DNA was not used to check the table's D call, TRBD1. TRBV12-1 is marked as a pseudogene. CDR3 length: 16 residues. The CDR3 spells CASSFVGTDSYNEQFF. CDR3 nucleotides: TGTGCCAGCAGCTTTGTCGGGACAGACTCCTACAATGAGCAGTTCTTC.

V usage is TRBV11-2 and J usage is TRBJ2-7; D unclear. With 5 bases removed from V and 1 base from J, the gap between germline ends came to 18 bases. Germline V lookup: CDR1 SGHAT, CDR2 FQNNGV. The CDR3 consists of 16 residues. As DNA, the CDR3 is TGTGCCAGCAGCCCCAGTACGACAACCCGATCCTACGAGCAGTACTTC. Its translation: CASSPSTTTRSYEQYF.

A single count supports this clone. The chain uses TRBV4-2 and TRBJ2-5; 10 bases fit TRBD1. The germline V gene encodes CDR1 LGHNA and CDR2 YNFKEQ. The V segment lost 1 base and the J segment 4 bases; nucleotides outside the gene matches: 9. The CDR3 spans 17 residues. The CDR3 region is CASSQGWDRGERETQYF. The CDR3 coding sequence is TGTGCCAGCAGCCAAGGTTGGGACAGGGGAGAGAGAGAGACCCAGTACTTC.

Note on this clone: Other DNA sequences in the sample encode the same CDR3. The chain joins TRBV6-5 to TRBJ2-7; maybe TRBD1 (5 bases). CDR3 length equals 11 residues. Germline CDR1 is MNHEY and CDR2 is SVGAGI. V lost 2 bases and J 6 bases, leaving 5 bases between the germline ends. This chain's CDR3 is CASSYRGEQYF. CDR3 coding DNA: TGTGCCAGCAGTTACAGGGGCGAGCAGTACTTC.

The genes are TRBV5-1 and TRBJ1-1; D ambiguous. V lost 4 bases and J 4 bases, leaving 14 bases between the germline ends. The CDR3 extends over 14 amino acids. CDR1 SGHRS and CDR2 YFSETQ come from the germline V gene. The CDR3 spells CASSPIQSATEAFF. The CDR3 nucleotides are TGCGCCAGCAGCCCCATACAGTCAGCCACTGAAGCTTTCTTT.

This clone was counted only a few times. CDR3 sequence (DNA): TGTGCCAGCAGCCAAGGACAGGGAACATATGGCTACACCTTC. This sequence encodes CASSQGQGTYGYTF. The chain employs TRBV6-2 or TRBV6-3 and TRBJ1-2; 8 bases are a match to TRBD1. Germline values: CDR1 MNHEY, CDR2 SVGEGT. Trimming cost V 6 bases and J 5 bases; bases outside gene matches: 8. This CDR3 comprises 14 residues.

The chain employs TRBV5-1 and TRBJ1-1, with 10 bases matching TRBD1. V gave up 4 bases and J gave up 1 base; unmatched junction bases: 7. Germline V gene sequence: CDR1 SGHRS, CDR2 YFSETQ. The CDR3 has 16 amino acids. CDR3 in DNA: TGCGCCAGCAGCCCGGGACAGGGGATCGGGAACACTGAAGCTTTCTTT. Protein: CASSPGQGIGNTEAFF.

The CDR3 here is CASRTTTSETQYF. As DNA, the CDR3 is TGTGCCAGCAGAACCACTACTTCAGAGACCCAGTACTTC. V is TRBV28 and J is TRBJ2-5, with no clear D. The CDR3 totals 13 residues. From germline, CDR1 is MDHEN and CDR2 SYDVKM. Trimming took off 6 bases at V and 4 bases at J, with 12 bases between the two ends.

The gene calls are TRBV19 and TRBJ2-2, with TRBD2 identical over 8 bases. The CDR3 runs 17 residues. The junction had 12 bases not matched to a gene; V was cut back by 4 bases and J by 5 bases. Germline CDR1 and CDR2: LNHDA and SQIVND (reference sequence). CDR3 DNA sequence: TGTGCCAGTAGTAAGAAGGGGCTAGCGGGCTATACCGGGGAGCTGTTTTTT. This translates into CASSKKGLAGYTGELFF.

Turning to this clone: At one boundary the junction diverges from the germline segment, which might be a read error. The chain has TRBV4-1 and TRBJ2-4, with D possibly being TRBD1 (6 bases). Germline loops: CDR1 MGHRA, CDR2 YSYEKL. This CDR3 contains 15 residues. CDR3 region: CARSQLWGPPNIQYF. For the CDR3, the DNA is TGCGCCCGCAGCCAACTGTGGGGGCCCCCTAACATTCAGTACTTC.

The V and J genes are TRBV11-2 and TRBJ2-1; D perhaps matches TRBD2 (6 bases). Germline CDR1 reads SGHAT; CDR2 reads FQNNGV. Trimming removed 3 bases from V and 9 bases from J, with 12 bases in between. The CDR3 totals 13 residues. The CDR3 sequence: CASSLWQEGEQFF. The CDR3 DNA follows: TGTGCCAGCAGCTTGTGGCAGGAGGGTGAGCAGTTCTTC.

On this clone itself: A junction boundary mismatches the germline segment, possibly from a read error. This chain joins TRBV6-5 and TRBJ1-4; possibly TRBD1 for D (6 bases). The CDR3 spans 13 residues. Looked up from germline, CDR1 is MNHEY and CDR2 is SVGAGI. The CDR3 is CASSDSQGRKLFF. The CDR3 bases are TGTGCCAGCAGTGACTCCCAGGGGCGAAAACTGTTTTTT.

V is TRBV9 and J is TRBJ2-1, with 9 bases that match TRBD2. Germline-derived CDR1 and CDR2 are SGDLS and YYNGEE. The CDR3 consists of 17 residues. Trimming at V came to 3 bases and at J to 2 bases, leaving 9 bases not matched to a gene. The CDR3 protein is CASSAQDPSGTYNEQFF. CDR3 nucleotides: TGTGCCAGCAGCGCACAAGACCCTAGCGGGACCTACAATGAGCAGTTCTTC.

The chain employs TRBV27 and TRBJ2-1, with 9 bases aligning to TRBD1. The germline gives CDR1 MNHEY, CDR2 SMNVEV (reference sequence). The CDR3 covers 15 residues. Trimming at V came to 5 bases and at J to 4 bases, leaving 6 bases not matched to a gene. DNA of the CDR3: TGTGCCAGCAGTGACAGGGGGGCGGGGTACAATGAGCAGTTCTTC. This codes for CASSDRGAGYNEQFF.